This T cell receptor (beta chain) was found in a study of blood T cell repertoires in COVID-19. Study at large: Samples taken during acute and convalescent COVID-19 were collected in the United States, Italy and Spain. In each case, the material was cDNA or gDNA derived from T cells, B-cell-depleted T cells, or PBMCs.

Germline V lookup: CDR1 KGHSH, CDR2 LQKENI. V dropped 3 bases and J dropped 2 bases, with 17 bases sitting between them. This CDR3 has 17 amino acids. The authors' processing: Nucleated cell counts were estimated from reference gene primer amplification. Libraries were prepared by immunoSEQ multiplex PCR; TCRdb keeps only in-frame clonotypes and omits some of them. That table furnishes V, J and clone size, whereas the DNA furnished D and trimming. The sample records some 6,700 clones, approximately 85% being singletons. V usage is TRBV18 and J usage is TRBJ1-5; no definite D call. The material sequenced was peripheral blood. This sequence was found in a human donor in a cohort sampled during active COVID-19. CDR3 nucleotide sequence: TGTGCCAGCTCACCTTCACGGGGAGAGTGGCGCAATCAGCCCCAGCATTTT. This sequence encodes CASSPSRGEWRNQPQHF.